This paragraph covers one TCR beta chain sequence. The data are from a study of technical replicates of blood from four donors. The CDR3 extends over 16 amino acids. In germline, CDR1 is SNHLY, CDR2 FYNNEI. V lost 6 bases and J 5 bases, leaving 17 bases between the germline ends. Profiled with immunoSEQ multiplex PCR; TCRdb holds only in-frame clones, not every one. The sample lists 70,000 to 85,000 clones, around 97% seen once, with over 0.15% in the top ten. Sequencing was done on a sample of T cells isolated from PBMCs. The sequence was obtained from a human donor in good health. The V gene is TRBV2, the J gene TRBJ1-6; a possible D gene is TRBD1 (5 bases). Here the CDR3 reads CASSRVVRANNSPLHF. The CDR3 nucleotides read TGTGCCAGCAGCCGAGTAGTCAGGGCCAATAATTCACCCCTCCACTTT.